A selection of T cell receptor beta chains follows, all from one sample in a study of cytomegalovirus exposure and HLA in healthy donors. The assay was immunoSEQ multiplex PCR, and TCRdb's table has in-frame clones only and misses some. Of some 160,000 clones detected, around 72% appear once; the ten largest clones hold roughly 2.1%. The sequencing input was PBMCs. These receptors originate from a man aged 40-55 years in good health and CMV-seronegative. Each CDR3 is given with its conserved first and last residue. Fields, in order: CDR3 protein, CDR3 DNA, clone size, J gene, V gene, D gene. A D gene is named only where the DNA matches it firmly. The listing skips clone size in some rows; elsewhere it reads once, few, many or a size class.

CDR3: CASSLGGGRKLYNEQFF
DNA: TGTGCCAGCAGTCTCGGGGGAGGGAGGAAACTCTACAATGAGCAGTTCTTC
size: once
J: TRBJ2-1
V: TRBV6-4
D: TRBD2

CDR3: CASSLSGGIDTQYF
DNA: TGTGCCAGCAGCTTAAGCGGGGGGATAGATACGCAGTATTTT
size: NA
J: TRBJ2-3
V: TRBV7-3
D: TRBD2

CDR3: CASSLTGQGGYEQYF
DNA: TGTGCCAGCAGTTTAACTGGACAGGGTGGCTACGAGCAGTACTTC
size: once
J: TRBJ2-7
V: TRBV28
D: TRBD1

CDR3: CASKDRSTSPLHF
DNA: TGTGCCAGTAAGGACAGGTCTACATCACCCCTCCACTTT
size: NA
J: TRBJ1-6
V: TRBV19
D: TRBD1

CDR3: CASSLQGGGPNTGELFF
DNA: TGTGCCAGCAGCTTACAGGGCGGGGGGCCTAACACCGGGGAGCTGTTTTTT
size: NA
J: TRBJ2-2
V: TRBV7-3
D: TRBD2

CDR3: CASSRGGPSSYEQYF
DNA: TGTGCCAGCAGCCGGGGTGGCCCGAGCTCCTACGAGCAGTACTTC
size: NA
J: TRBJ2-7
V: TRBV5-4
D: NA

CDR3: CASSQDEGEKLFF
DNA: TGTGCCAGCAGCCAAGATGAGGGCGAAAAACTGTTTTTT
size: NA
J: TRBJ1-4
V: TRBV4-2
D: NA

CDR3: CASSPVGAWQETQYF
DNA: TGTGCCAGCAGCCCTGTGGGGGCTTGGCAAGAGACCCAGTACTTC
size: NA
J: TRBJ2-5
V: TRBV7-7
D: NA

CDR3: CSARDSYEQYF
DNA: TGCAGTGCTAGGGACAGCTACGAGCAGTACTTC
size: NA
J: TRBJ2-7
V: TRBV20-1
D: NA

CDR3: CASSSPDSGGKETQYF
DNA: TGTGCCAGCAGTTCTCCCGACTCGGGGGGTAAAGAGACCCAGTACTTC
size: NA
J: TRBJ2-5
V: TRBV27
D: TRBD2

CDR3: CASSKDRSNSYEQYF
DNA: TGTGCCAGCAGCAAGGACAGGTCCAACTCCTACGAGCAGTACTTC
size: NA
J: TRBJ2-7
V: TRBV5-8
D: TRBD1

CDR3: CASSYRGPNTEAFF
DNA: TGTGCCAGCAGTTACAGGGGGCCGAACACTGAAGCTTTCTTT
size: NA
J: TRBJ1-1
V: TRBV6-5
D: TRBD1

CDR3: CAISDTRTGGNGEQFF
DNA: TGTGCCATCAGTGACACTAGGACAGGGGGTAACGGTGAGCAGTTCTTC
size: few
J: TRBJ2-1
V: TRBV10-3
D: TRBD1

CDR3: CASSQDLAGERNEQFF
DNA: TGCGCCAGCAGCCAAGATCTAGCGGGAGAGAGGAATGAGCAGTTCTTC
size: once
J: TRBJ2-1
V: TRBV4-1
D: TRBD2

CDR3: CASSKPGLSTDTQYF
DNA: TGTGCCAGCAGCAAACCGGGACTTAGCACAGATACGCAGTATTTT
size: few
J: TRBJ2-3
V: TRBV5-4
D: NA

CDR3: CASSRGRAYEQYF
DNA: TGTGCCAGCTCAAGGGGTAGGGCCTACGAGCAGTACTTC
size: NA
J: TRBJ2-7
V: TRBV18
D: NA

CDR3: CASSWGGPDNEQFF
DNA: TGTGCCAGCAGCTGGGGGGGCCCGGACAATGAGCAGTTCTTC
size: few
J: TRBJ2-1
V: TRBV7-3
D: NA

CDR3: CASTTGGSASYEQYF
DNA: TGTGCCAGCACCACCGGGGGTAGCGCCTCCTACGAGCAGTACTTC
size: NA
J: TRBJ2-7
V: TRBV7-2
D: NA

CDR3: CASSNSRAGKTQYF
DNA: TGCGCCAGCAGCAATTCTAGGGCAGGGAAGACCCAGTACTTC
size: NA
J: TRBJ2-5
V: TRBV5-1
D: NA

CDR3: CSVWRGTSSYNEQFF
DNA: TGCAGCGTTTGGCGGGGTACAAGCTCCTACAATGAGCAGTTCTTC
size: NA
J: TRBJ2-1
V: TRBV29-1
D: NA

CDR3: CSVGGQLGMDEQYF
DNA: TGCAGCGTTGGCGGACAGCTAGGGATGGACGAGCAGTACTTC
size: NA
J: TRBJ2-7
V: TRBV29-1
D: NA

CDR3: CASGLDRGLGGNGYTF
DNA: TGTGCTAGTGGTTTGGACAGGGGGCTGGGTGGCAATGGCTACACCTTC
size: NA
J: TRBJ1-2
V: TRBV12-5
D: TRBD1

CDR3: CAIRASGDSYNEQFF
DNA: TGTGCCATCAGGGCTAGCGGAGATTCCTACAATGAGCAGTTCTTC
size: NA
J: TRBJ2-1
V: TRBV10-3
D: TRBD2

CDR3: CASSQETGAGIEYGYTF
DNA: TGCGCCAGCAGCCAAGAAACGGGAGCAGGAATCGAATATGGCTACACCTTC
size: NA
J: TRBJ1-2
V: TRBV4-3
D: NA

CDR3: CASTGTPYEQYF
DNA: TGTGCCTCTACGGGAACACCCTACGAGCAGTACTTC
size: once
J: TRBJ2-7
V: TRBV30
D: NA

CDR3: CASGTGGWVFF
DNA: TGTGCCAGCGGGACAGGGGGGTGGGTGTTCTTC
size: NA
J: TRBJ2-1
V: TRBV25-1
D: TRBD1

CDR3: CAITSGTGVYEQYF
DNA: TGTGCCATCACGTCGGGGACAGGGGTATACGAGCAGTACTTC
size: few
J: TRBJ2-7
V: TRBV10-3
D: TRBD1

CDR3: CASSLEGLAGGRTDTQYF
DNA: TGCGCCAGCAGCTTGGAGGGACTAGCGGGAGGCAGGACAGATACGCAGTATTTT
size: NA
J: TRBJ2-3
V: TRBV5-1
D: TRBD2

CDR3: CASSLLAGGSYNEQFF
DNA: TGTGCCAGCAGCTTACTAGCGGGAGGCTCCTACAATGAGCAGTTCTTC
size: NA
J: TRBJ2-1
V: TRBV7-2
D: TRBD2

CDR3: CASGNRGSGANVLTF
DNA: TGTGCTAGTGGAAACAGGGGGTCTGGGGCCAACGTCCTGACTTTC
size: NA
J: TRBJ2-6
V: TRBV12-5
D: TRBD1

CDR3: CASSPQGFWAEAFF
DNA: TGTGCCAGCAGCCCACAGGGCTTTTGGGCTGAAGCTTTCTTT
size: NA
J: TRBJ1-1
V: TRBV7-9
D: NA

CDR3: CASSTQGRAYEQYF
DNA: TGTGCCAGTAGTACACAGGGGCGGGCCTACGAGCAGTACTTC
size: NA
J: TRBJ2-7
V: TRBV19
D: TRBD1

CDR3: CASSLDLGGTQYF
DNA: TGCGCCAGCAGCTTGGACCTGGGAGGGACGCAGTATTTT
size: NA
J: TRBJ2-3
V: TRBV5-1
D: TRBD2

CDR3: CASSLATGDGYTF
DNA: TGCGCCAGCAGCTTGGCGACAGGGGATGGCTACACCTTC
size: few
J: TRBJ1-2
V: TRBV5-1
D: TRBD1

CDR3: CASSMGQPTGETQYF
DNA: TGTGCCAGCAGCATGGGGCAGCCTACTGGGGAGACCCAGTACTTC
size: once
J: TRBJ2-5
V: TRBV7-9
D: NA

CDR3: CASSGTAGNTIYF
DNA: TGTGCCAGCAGCGGGACAGCTGGAAACACCATATATTTT
size: NA
J: TRBJ1-3
V: TRBV6-6
D: TRBD1

CDR3: CASSLEWSGGLETQYF
DNA: TGTGCCAGCAGCTTAGAATGGTCAGGGGGACTGGAGACCCAGTACTTC
size: few
J: TRBJ2-5
V: TRBV7-7
D: NA

CDR3: CASSLWVSSNTEAFF
DNA: TGTGCCAGCAGTTTATGGGTGAGTTCGAACACTGAAGCTTTCTTT
size: NA
J: TRBJ1-1
V: TRBV28
D: NA

CDR3: CSVDKRESIDTQYF
DNA: TGCAGCGTTGATAAGCGGGAGTCTATAGATACGCAGTATTTT
size: NA
J: TRBJ2-3
V: TRBV29-1
D: TRBD2

CDR3: CASSVNSNQPQHF
DNA: TGTGCCAGTAGTGTCAATAGCAATCAGCCCCAGCATTTT
size: NA
J: TRBJ1-5
V: TRBV19
D: NA

CDR3: CASRVGSGSSYNEQFF
DNA: TGTGCCAGCAGGGTGGGGAGCGGTAGCTCCTACAATGAGCAGTTCTTC
size: NA
J: TRBJ2-1
V: TRBV2
D: NA

CDR3: CASSLARTGGYNEQFF
DNA: TGTGCCAGCAGCTTAGCCCGGACAGGTGGATACAATGAGCAGTTCTTC
size: NA
J: TRBJ2-1
V: TRBV7-8
D: TRBD1

CDR3: CASSIAGGPSYEQYF
DNA: TGTGCCAGCAGCATAGCGGGGGGGCCTTCCTACGAGCAGTACTTC
size: NA
J: TRBJ2-7
V: TRBV6-6
D: TRBD2

CDR3: CASSLTLWQGETGELFF
DNA: TGTGCCAGCAGCTTAACTCTTTGGCAGGGGGAGACCGGGGAGCTGTTTTTT
size: few
J: TRBJ2-2
V: TRBV7-3
D: TRBD1

CDR3: CASSYRQGLGEKLFF
DNA: TGTGCCAGCAGTTATCGACAGGGGTTAGGTGAAAAACTGTTTTTT
size: NA
J: TRBJ1-4
V: TRBV27
D: TRBD1

CDR3: CASSLGAAGQNEQFF
DNA: TGTGCCAGCAGCTTGGGGGCTGCGGGGCAGAATGAGCAGTTCTTC
size: NA
J: TRBJ2-1
V: TRBV5-4
D: NA

CDR3: CSGSEQYF
DNA: TGCAGCGGTAGCGAGCAGTACTTC
size: NA
J: TRBJ2-7
V: TRBV29-1
D: NA

CDR3: CASNLGGPGNTIYF
DNA: TGTGCCAGCAACCTGGGGGGTCCCGGAAACACCATATATTTT
size: NA
J: TRBJ1-3
V: TRBV2
D: NA

CDR3: CASSSAGGYSPLHF
DNA: TGTGCCAGCAGCTCCGCAGGGGGTTATTCACCCCTCCACTTT
size: NA
J: TRBJ1-6
V: TRBV9
D: TRBD1

CDR3: CASSQDHNEVAVYEQYF
DNA: TGTGCCAGCAGCCAAGACCACAACGAGGTAGCGGTTTACGAGCAGTACTTC
size: NA
J: TRBJ2-7
V: TRBV14
D: NA

CDR3: CASSYRGAYEQYF
DNA: TGTGCCAGCAGCTACCGGGGAGCCTACGAGCAGTACTTC
size: NA
J: TRBJ2-7
V: TRBV5-8
D: NA

CDR3: CASSEAGGSSYEQYF
DNA: TGTGCCAGCAGTGAAGCGGGGGGGAGCTCCTACGAGCAGTACTTC
size: few
J: TRBJ2-7
V: TRBV2
D: TRBD2

CDR3: CASSLGAPIYGYTF
DNA: TGTGCCAGTAGTTTGGGGGCCCCCATCTATGGCTACACCTTC
size: NA
J: TRBJ1-2
V: TRBV19
D: NA

CDR3: CASSPGRRLHEQYF
DNA: TGTGCCAGCAGCCCAGGACGGAGGCTCCACGAGCAGTACTTC
size: NA
J: TRBJ2-7
V: TRBV28
D: NA

CDR3: CASSQSDRGVSYNEQFF
DNA: TGCGCCAGCAGTCAATCTGACCGAGGAGTCTCCTACAATGAGCAGTTCTTC
size: NA
J: TRBJ2-1
V: TRBV23-1
D: NA